Sequencing of this T cell receptor beta chain was carried out in a study of regulatory T cells in long-lasting Graves disease. Time point indicated: newly diagnosed GD, antithyroid drugs for less than 3 months. With RNA extracted from PBMCs as input, the TCR library was made. Per American Thyroid Association guidelines, Graves' disease was diagnosed. Study-level findings and limits: There was favoring of TRBV28, TRBJ1-2 and TRBJ2-5 in persistent disease. Whereas 966 public clonotypes were shared by new patients, persistent patients shared more, at over 2,500.

This clonotype has just a few counts. Its cognate antigen is unknown. One base away lies a much larger clone, so this may be a sequencing read error. The CDR3 runs to 14 residues. Assembly of TCR beta libraries relied on iRepertoire HTBI primers together with Arm-PCR of CDR3 regions. Authors' methods: Sequenced samples collectively carried roughly 63 TRBV and roughly 15 TRBJ segments. A single record per CDR3 protein comes from TCRdb applying MiXCR to the multiplex PCR reads. The V and J calls were not made by the authors but by TCRdb's processing. This sample has about 240,000 distinct CDR3 sequences, with around 21% found just once.

Here the sequenced sample was peripheral blood mononuclear cells (PBMCs), taken at new diagnosis, from a patient treated with antithyroid drugs. This TCR was sampled from a female donor with Graves disease. The chain is built from TRBV12-3 or TRBV12-4 and TRBJ1-5; the D is unclear. The CDR3 spells CACSLWRSNQPQHF. DNA of the CDR3: TGTGCCTGCAGTTTGTGGAGGAGCAATCAGCCCCAGCATTTT.